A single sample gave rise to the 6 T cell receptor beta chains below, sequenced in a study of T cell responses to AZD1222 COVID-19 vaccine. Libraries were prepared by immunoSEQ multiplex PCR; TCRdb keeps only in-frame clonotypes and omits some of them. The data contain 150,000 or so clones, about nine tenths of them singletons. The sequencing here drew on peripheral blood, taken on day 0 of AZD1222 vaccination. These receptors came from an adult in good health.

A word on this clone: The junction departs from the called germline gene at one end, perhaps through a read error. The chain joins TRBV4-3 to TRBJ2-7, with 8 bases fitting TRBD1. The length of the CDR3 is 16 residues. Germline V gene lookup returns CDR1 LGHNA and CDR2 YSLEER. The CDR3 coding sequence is TGCGCCAGCAACCAAGATCCCGGGACAGGCGGTAACGAGCAGTACTTC. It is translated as CASNQDPGTGGNEQYF.

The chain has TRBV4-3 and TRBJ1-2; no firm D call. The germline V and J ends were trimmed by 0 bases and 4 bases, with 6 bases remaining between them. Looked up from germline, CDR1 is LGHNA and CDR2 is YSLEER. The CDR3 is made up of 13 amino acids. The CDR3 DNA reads TGCGCCAGCAGCCAAGAGGCTCTCTATGGCTACACCTTC. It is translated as CASSQEALYGYTF.

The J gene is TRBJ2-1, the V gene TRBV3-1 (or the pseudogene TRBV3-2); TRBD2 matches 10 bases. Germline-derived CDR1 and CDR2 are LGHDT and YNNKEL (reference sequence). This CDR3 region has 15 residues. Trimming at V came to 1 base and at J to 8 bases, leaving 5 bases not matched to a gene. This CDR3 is CASSQGISGGYEQFF. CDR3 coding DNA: TGTGCCAGCAGCCAAGGTATTAGCGGGGGGTATGAGCAGTTCTTC.

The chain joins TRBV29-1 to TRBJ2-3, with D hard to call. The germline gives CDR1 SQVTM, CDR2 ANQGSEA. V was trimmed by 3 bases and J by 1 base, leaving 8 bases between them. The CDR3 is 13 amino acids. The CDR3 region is CSVDSPRTDTQYF. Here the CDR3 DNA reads TGCAGCGTTGATTCACCCCGCACAGATACGCAGTATTTT.

For the CDR3, the DNA is TGTGCCAGCAGTGAAATGGGTTTCGATGAGCAGTTCTTC. Its translation is CASSEMGFDEQFF. J is TRBJ2-1 and V is TRBV2; D gene unclear. V lost 2 bases and J 8 bases, leaving 10 bases between the germline ends. Looked up from germline, CDR1 is SNHLY and CDR2 is FYNNEI. The length of the CDR3 is 13 residues.

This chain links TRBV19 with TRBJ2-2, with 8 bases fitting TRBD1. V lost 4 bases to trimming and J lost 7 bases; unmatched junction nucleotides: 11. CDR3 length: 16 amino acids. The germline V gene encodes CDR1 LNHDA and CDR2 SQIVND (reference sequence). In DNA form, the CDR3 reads TGTGCCAGTAGTAACCTGCGTCAGGGGGCTATCGGGGAGCTGTTTTTT. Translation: CASSNLRQGAIGELFF. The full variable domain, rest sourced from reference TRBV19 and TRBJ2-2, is DGGITQSPKYLFRKEGQNVTLSCEQNLNHDAMYWYRQDPGQGLRLIYYSQIVNDFQKGDIAEGYSVSREKKESFPLTVTSAQKNPTAFYLCASSNLRQGAIGELFFGEGSRLTVL.